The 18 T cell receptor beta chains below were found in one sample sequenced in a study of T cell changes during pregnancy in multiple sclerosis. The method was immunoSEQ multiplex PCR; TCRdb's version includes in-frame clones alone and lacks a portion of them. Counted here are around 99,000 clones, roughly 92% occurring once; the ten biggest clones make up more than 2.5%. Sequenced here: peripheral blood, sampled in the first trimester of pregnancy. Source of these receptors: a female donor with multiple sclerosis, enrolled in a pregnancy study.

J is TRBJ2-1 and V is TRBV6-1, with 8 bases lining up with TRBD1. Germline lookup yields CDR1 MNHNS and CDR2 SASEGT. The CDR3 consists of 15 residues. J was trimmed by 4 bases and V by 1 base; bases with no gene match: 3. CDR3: CASSEEGQAYNEQFF. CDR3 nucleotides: TGTGCCAGCAGTGAAGAGGGACAGGCGTACAATGAGCAGTTCTTC.

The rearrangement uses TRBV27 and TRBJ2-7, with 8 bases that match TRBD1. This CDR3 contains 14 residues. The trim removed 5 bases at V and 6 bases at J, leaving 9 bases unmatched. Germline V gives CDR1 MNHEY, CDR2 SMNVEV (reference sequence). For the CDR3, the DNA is TGTGCCAGCAGTCCCGGGACAGGCGGTGGCGAGCAGTACTTC. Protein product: CASSPGTGGGEQYF.

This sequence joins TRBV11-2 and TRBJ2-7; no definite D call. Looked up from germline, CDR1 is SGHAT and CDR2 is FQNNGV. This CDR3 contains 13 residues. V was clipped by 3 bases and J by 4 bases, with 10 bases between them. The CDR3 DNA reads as TGTGCCAGCAGCTTGCGACAACCATACGAGCAGTACTTC. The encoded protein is CASSLRQPYEQYF.

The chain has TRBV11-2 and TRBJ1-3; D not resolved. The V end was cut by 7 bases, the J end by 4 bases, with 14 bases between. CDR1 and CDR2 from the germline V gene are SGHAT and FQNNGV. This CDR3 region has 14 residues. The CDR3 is CASNDHTRGNTIYF. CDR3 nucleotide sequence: TGTGCCAGCAACGACCACACGCGGGGAAACACCATATATTTT.

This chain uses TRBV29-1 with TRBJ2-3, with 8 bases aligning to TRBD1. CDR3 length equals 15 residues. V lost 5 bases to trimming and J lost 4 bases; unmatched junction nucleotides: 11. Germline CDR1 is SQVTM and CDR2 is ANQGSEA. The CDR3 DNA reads TGCAGCGTTCAAGTGACAGGGGTCAACGCAGATACGCAGTATTTT. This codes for CSVQVTGVNADTQYF.

The CDR3: CASSQGKLIGDLGNEQFF. The CDR3 region has the DNA TGCGCCAGCAGCCAAGGGAAGTTAATAGGGGACTTAGGCAATGAGCAGTTCTTC. The chain joins TRBV4-1 to TRBJ2-1, with D possibly TRBD2 on 6 matching bases. Germline-derived CDR1 and CDR2 are MGHRA and YSYEKL. The CDR3 contains 18 residues. V dropped 1 base and J dropped 6 bases, with 22 bases sitting between them.

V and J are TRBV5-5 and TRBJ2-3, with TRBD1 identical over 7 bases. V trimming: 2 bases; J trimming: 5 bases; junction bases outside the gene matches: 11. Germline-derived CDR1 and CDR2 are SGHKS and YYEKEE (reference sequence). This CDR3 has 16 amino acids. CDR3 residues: CASSLGGAPAGDTQYF. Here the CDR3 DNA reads TGTGCCAGCAGCTTAGGGGGCGCTCCCGCAGGAGATACGCAGTATTTT.

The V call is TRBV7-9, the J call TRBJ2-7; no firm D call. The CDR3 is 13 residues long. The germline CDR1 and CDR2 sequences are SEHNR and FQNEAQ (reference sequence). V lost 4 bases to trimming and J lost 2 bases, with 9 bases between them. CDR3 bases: TGTGCCAGCAGCTCAGGTTATACCTACGAGCAGTACTTC. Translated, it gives CASSSGYTYEQYF.

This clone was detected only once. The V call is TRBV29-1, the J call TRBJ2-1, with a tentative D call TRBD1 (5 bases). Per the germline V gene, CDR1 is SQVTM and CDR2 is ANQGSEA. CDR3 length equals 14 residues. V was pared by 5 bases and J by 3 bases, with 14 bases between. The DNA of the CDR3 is TGCAGCGTTCTAAGGGGATTCAACTACAATGAGCAGTTCTTC. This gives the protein CSVLRGFNYNEQFF.

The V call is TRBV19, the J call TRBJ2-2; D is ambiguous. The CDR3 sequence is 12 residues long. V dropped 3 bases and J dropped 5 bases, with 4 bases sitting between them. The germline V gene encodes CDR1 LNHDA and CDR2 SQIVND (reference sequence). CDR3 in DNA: TGTGCCAGTAGTATCCCTACCGGGGAGCTGTTTTTT. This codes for CASSIPTGELFF.

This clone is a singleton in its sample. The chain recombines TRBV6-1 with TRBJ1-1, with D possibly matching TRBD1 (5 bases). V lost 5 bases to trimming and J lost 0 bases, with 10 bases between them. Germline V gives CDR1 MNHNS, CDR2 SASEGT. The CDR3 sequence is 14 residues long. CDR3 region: CASSSRAMNTEAFF. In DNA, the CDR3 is TGTGCCAGCAGTTCCAGGGCCATGAACACTGAAGCTTTCTTT.

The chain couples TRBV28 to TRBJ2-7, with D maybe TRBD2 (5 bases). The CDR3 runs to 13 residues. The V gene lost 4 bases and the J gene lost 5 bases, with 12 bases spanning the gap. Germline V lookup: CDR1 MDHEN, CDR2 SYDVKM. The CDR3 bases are TGTGCCAGCAGTTCCGGACCGGGGAACGAGCAGTACTTC. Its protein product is CASSSGPGNEQYF.

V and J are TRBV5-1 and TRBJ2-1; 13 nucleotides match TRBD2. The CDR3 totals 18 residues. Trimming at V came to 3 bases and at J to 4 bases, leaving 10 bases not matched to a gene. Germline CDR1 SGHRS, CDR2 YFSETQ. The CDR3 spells CASSSGLAGVSPYNEQFF. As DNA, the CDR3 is TGCGCCAGCAGCTCCGGACTAGCGGGAGTCTCCCCTTACAATGAGCAGTTCTTC.

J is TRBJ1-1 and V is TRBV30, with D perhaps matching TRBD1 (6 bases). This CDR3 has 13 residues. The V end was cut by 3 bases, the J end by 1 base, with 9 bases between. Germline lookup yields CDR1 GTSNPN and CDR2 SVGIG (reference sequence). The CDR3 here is CAWRVGANTEAFF. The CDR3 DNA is TGTGCCTGGAGGGTGGGGGCGAACACTGAAGCTTTCTTT.

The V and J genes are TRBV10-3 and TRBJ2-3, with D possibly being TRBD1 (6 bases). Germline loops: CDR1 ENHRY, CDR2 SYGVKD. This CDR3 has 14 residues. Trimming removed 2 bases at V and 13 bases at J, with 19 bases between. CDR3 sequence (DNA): TGTGCCATCAGTGAGGTTATAGGGGACCCAGGGGAGTATTTT. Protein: CAISEVIGDPGEYF.

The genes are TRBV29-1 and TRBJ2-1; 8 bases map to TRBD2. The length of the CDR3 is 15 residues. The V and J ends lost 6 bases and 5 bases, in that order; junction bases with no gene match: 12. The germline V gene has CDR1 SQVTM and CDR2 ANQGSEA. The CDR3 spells CSVRPSGSTHNEQFF. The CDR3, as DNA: TGCAGCGTCCGTCCGAGCGGGAGTACCCACAATGAGCAGTTCTTC.

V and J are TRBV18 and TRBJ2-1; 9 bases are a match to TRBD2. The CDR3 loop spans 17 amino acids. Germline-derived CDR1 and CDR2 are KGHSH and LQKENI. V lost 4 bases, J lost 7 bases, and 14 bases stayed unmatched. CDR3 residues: CASSRRGAGGRGNEQFF. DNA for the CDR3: TGTGCCAGCTCACGCCGCGGAGCGGGAGGCCGAGGGAATGAGCAGTTCTTC. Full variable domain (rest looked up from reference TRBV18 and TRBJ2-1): NAGVMQNPRHLVRRRGQEARLRCSPMKGHSHVYWYRQLPEEGLKFMVYLQKENIIDESGMPKERFSAEFPKEGPSILRIQQVVRGDSAAYFCASSRRGAGGRGNEQFFGPGTRLTVL.

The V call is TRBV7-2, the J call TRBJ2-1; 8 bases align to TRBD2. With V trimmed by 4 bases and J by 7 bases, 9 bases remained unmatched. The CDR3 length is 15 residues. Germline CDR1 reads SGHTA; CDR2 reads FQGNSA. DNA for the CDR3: TGTGCCAGCAGCTCCCCCCCCGGCGGGAGGAATGAGCAGTTCTTC. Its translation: CASSSPPGGRNEQFF.